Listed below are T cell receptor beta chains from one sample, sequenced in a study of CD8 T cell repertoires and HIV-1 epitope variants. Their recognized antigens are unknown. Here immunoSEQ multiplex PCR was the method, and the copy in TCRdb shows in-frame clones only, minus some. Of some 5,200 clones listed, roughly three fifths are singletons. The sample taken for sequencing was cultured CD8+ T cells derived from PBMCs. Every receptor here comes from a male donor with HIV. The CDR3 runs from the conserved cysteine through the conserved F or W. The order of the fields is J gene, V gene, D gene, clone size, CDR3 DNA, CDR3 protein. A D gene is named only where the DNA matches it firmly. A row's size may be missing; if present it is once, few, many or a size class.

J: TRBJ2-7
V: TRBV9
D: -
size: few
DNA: TGTGCCAGTAACCTACAGGGTGGCTACGAGCAGTACTTC
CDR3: CASNLQGGYEQYF

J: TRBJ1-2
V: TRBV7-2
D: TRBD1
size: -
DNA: TGTGCCAGCAGCCTAGGGGACAGCGGGAGGGGTGGCTACACCTTC
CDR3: CASSLGDSGRGGYTF

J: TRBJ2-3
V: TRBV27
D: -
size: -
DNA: TGTGCCAGCAGTTTAGGCTCCCACACGGCAGATACGCAGTATTTT
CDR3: CASSLGSHTADTQYF

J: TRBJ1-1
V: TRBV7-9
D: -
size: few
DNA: TGTGCCAGCAGCTTCCCGATGGGGAGTGAAGCTTTCTTT
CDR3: CASSFPMGSEAFF

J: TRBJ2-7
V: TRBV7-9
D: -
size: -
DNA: TGTGCCAGCAGCTTATCTCCCTACGAGCAGTACTTC
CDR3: CASSLSPYEQYF

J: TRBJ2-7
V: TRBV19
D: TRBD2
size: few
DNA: TGTGCCAGTAGTCAAGCGGGAGGCCCCGGTCCCTACGAGCAGTACTTC
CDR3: CASSQAGGPGPYEQYF

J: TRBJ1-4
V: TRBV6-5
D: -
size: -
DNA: TGTGCCAGCAGCCCCTACACTTCAACTAATGAAAAACTGTTTTTT
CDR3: CASSPYTSTNEKLFF

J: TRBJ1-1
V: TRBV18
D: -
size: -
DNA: TGTGCCAGCTCACCATTTCCAGATAACACTGAAGCTTTCTTT
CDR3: CASSPFPDNTEAFF

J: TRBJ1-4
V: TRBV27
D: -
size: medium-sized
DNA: TGTGCCAGCAGTCCCCTAGCGGCAGGGTCTAATGAAAAACTGTTTTTT
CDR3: CASSPLAAGSNEKLFF

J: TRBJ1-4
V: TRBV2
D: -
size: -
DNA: TGTGCCAGCAAAGGGTCGAGCGAAAAACTGTTTTTT
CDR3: CASKGSSEKLFF

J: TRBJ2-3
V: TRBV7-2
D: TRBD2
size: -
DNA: TGTGCCAGCAGCTTAAACCCAAGGACTAGCGGGAGGTGGGCAGATACGCAGTATTTT
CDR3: CASSLNPRTSGRWADTQYF

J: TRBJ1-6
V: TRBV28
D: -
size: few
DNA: TGTGCCAGCAGTTTAAATGTGAATTCACCCCTCCACTTT
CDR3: CASSLNVNSPLHF

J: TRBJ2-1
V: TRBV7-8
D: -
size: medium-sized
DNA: TGTGCCAGCAGCTTAGATAGCTCCTACAATGAGCAGTTCTTC
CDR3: CASSLDSSYNEQFF

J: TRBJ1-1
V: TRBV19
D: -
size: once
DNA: TGTGCCAGTAGTATCGGAGACACAAACACTGAAGCTTTCTTT
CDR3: CASSIGDTNTEAFF

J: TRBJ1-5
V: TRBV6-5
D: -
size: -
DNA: TGTGCCTGCCGTTCGGGGGGCGTACAGCCCCAGCATTTT
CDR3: CACRSGGVQPQHF

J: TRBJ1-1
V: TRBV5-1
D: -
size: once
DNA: TGCGCCAGCACCTATGGGCCGGTTTCGGCTGAAGCTTTCTTT
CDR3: CASTYGPVSAEAFF

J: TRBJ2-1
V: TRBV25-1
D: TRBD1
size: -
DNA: TGTGCCAGCAGTGCTACAGGGGGCGCGGTTAAGTCTGAGCAGTTCTTC
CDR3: CASSATGGAVKSEQFF

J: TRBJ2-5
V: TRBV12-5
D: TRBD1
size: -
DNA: TGTGCTAGTGGTTCGTACAGGGGTAAGGAAGAGACCCAGTACTTC
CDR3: CASGSYRGKEETQYF

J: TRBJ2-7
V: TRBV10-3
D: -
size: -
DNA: TGTGCCATCAGGATTACTAGACCGGGACCTACAAGGTTCTACGAGCAGTACTTC
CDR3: CAIRITRPGPTRFYEQYF

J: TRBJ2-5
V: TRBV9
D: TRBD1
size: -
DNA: TGTGCCAGCAGCGCGACAGGGGGCCAAGAGACCCAGTACTTC
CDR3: CASSATGGQETQYF

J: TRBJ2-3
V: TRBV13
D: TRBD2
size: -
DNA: TGTGCCAGCAGCTTAGGATTCGGGAGGGCCACGCAGTATTTT
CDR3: CASSLGFGRATQYF

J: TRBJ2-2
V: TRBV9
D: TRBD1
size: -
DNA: TGTGCCAGCAGCGTAGACGGGACAGGAGCCGGGGAGCTGTTTTTT
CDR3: CASSVDGTGAGELFF

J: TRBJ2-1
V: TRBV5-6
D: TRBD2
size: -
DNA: TGTGCCAGCAGCTTGGCCGGGGAGGGCCCCTACAATGAGCAGTTCTTC
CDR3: CASSLAGEGPYNEQFF

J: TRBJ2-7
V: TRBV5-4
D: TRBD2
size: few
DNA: TGTGCCAGCAGTGCCGGGACTAGCGGGGGGGAGCAGTACTTC
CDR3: CASSAGTSGGEQYF

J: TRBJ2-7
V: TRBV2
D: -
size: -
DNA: TGTGCCAGCAGACAACAGGGGAGGGAGCAGTACTTC
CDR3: CASRQQGREQYF